The T cell receptor beta chain under discussion was sequenced for a study of blood T cell repertoires in COVID-19. The V gene end was trimmed by 8 bases and the J gene end by 8 bases; junction bases not matched to a gene: 8. CDR1 and CDR2 (germline): ENHRY, SYGVKD. The CDR3 is 13 amino acids. Clones were sequenced by immunoSEQ multiplex PCR, and TCRdb holds only the in-frame ones, with some missing. The sample lists about 170,000 clones; about 87% were seen once. This chain uses TRBV10-3 with TRBJ1-4, with 7 bases fitting TRBD1. The sequence was collected from a man between 18 and 35 years old with active or convalescent COVID-19. The specimen sequenced was peripheral blood. The CDR3, as DNA: TGTGCCATCCGGGACAGATGGGAGGAAAAACTGTTTTTT. It encodes CAIRDRWEEKLFF.